Below, 32 T cell receptor beta chains from the same sample are listed, as sequenced in a study of CD8 T cells in Susac syndrome. RNA totalling roughly 0.5 to 1 ug underwent reverse transcription with random hexamers. TCRdb reanalysed the immunoSEQ multiplex PCR reads using MiXCR and keeps one entry per CDR3 protein. The sample carries more than 85,000 distinct CDR3 sequences, about 95% recorded once. Sequenced sample: CD4+ T cells from PBMCs. All receptors come from a human donor with Susac syndrome.

This sequence joins TRBV29-1 and TRBJ1-1; possible D gene TRBD1, 5 bases. This CDR3 spans 13 amino acids. V was pared by 6 bases and J by 3 bases, with 14 bases between. Germline V gene data show CDR1 as SQVTM and CDR2 as ANQGSEA. The CDR3 is CSVAQGFDTEAFF. For the CDR3, the DNA is TGCAGCGTGGCGCAGGGATTTGACACTGAAGCTTTCTTT.

The chain links TRBV7-8 to TRBJ1-6; D might be TRBD1 (6 bases). This CDR3 has 14 residues. The V end lost 8 bases, the J end lost 5 bases, and 13 bases lay between the germline ends. Germline values: CDR1 SGHVS, CDR2 FQNEAQ. The CDR3 region is CASVQGRNNSPLHF. The CDR3 region has the DNA TGTGCCAGCGTACAGGGACGGAATAATTCACCCCTCCACTTT.

This clonotype came up once. V is TRBV10-3 and J is TRBJ1-1, with D possibly TRBD1 on 5 matching bases. This CDR3 contains 12 residues. The ends were cut back, 6 bases at V and 4 bases at J, with 9 bases in the middle. The V gene's germline CDR1 is ENHRY and CDR2 SYGVKD. Here the CDR3 DNA reads TGTGCCATCAGCACAGGTAGCACTGAAGCTTTCTTT. Translated: CAISTGSTEAFF.

J is TRBJ1-2 and V is TRBV10-3; 7 positions agree with TRBD1. CDR3 length: 13 amino acids. The germline V gene has CDR1 ENHRY and CDR2 SYGVKD. The V gene end was trimmed by 3 bases and the J gene end by 4 bases; junction bases not matched to a gene: 2. The CDR3 sequence is CAISDGTAYGYTF. CDR3 DNA: TGTGCCATCAGTGACGGGACAGCCTATGGCTACACCTTC.

The chain links TRBV4-1 to TRBJ2-3; 8 bases are shared with TRBD2. This CDR3 spans 15 amino acids. With 4 bases clipped from V and 2 bases from J, the junction kept 5 bases outside the gene matches. The germline V gene encodes CDR1 MGHRA and CDR2 YSYEKL. The CDR3 nucleotides read TGCGCCAGCAGCCTATTAGGACTAGCCACAGATACGCAGTATTTT. Its translation: CASSLLGLATDTQYF.

This clonotype was found once. V is TRBV6-2 or TRBV6-3 and J is TRBJ2-1, with 12 bases matching TRBD2. This CDR3 comprises 15 residues. Germline values: CDR1 MNHEY, CDR2 SVGEGT. The V segment lost 4 bases and the J segment 8 bases; nucleotides outside the gene matches: 6. This CDR3 is CASSSPTSGGDEQFF. The CDR3 DNA sequence: TGTGCCAGCAGTTCACCGACTAGCGGGGGAGATGAGCAGTTCTTC.

The rearrangement joins TRBV20-1 to TRBJ2-3; 8 bases fit TRBD2. CDR1 is DFQATT and CDR2 is SNEGSKA in the germline V gene (reference sequence). V shed 3 bases and J 2 bases; nucleotides not matched to a gene: 7. There are 15 residues in the CDR3. The DNA for the CDR3 is TGCAGTGCTAGGATAGCGGGGCGTTTCACAGATACGCAGTATTTT. This encodes CSARIAGRFTDTQYF.

The chain joins TRBV27 to TRBJ1-1, with unresolved D. Germline loops: CDR1 MNHEY, CDR2 SMNVEV (reference sequence). The CDR3 has 11 residues. The V end was cut by 5 bases, the J end by 4 bases, with 5 bases between. In DNA form, the CDR3 reads TGTGCCAGCAGTACGGGCACTGAAGCTTTCTTT. Its translation: CASSTGTEAFF.

V is TRBV18 and J is TRBJ1-1; D gene ambiguous. The germline CDR1 and CDR2 sequences are KGHSH and LQKENI. Trimming left V 6 bases short and J 3 bases short, with 11 bases between. CDR3 length: 13 amino acids. The CDR3 reads CASSGQAHTEAFF. In DNA, the CDR3 is TGTGCCAGCTCCGGGCAGGCCCACACTGAAGCTTTCTTT.

The chain is built from TRBV5-1 and TRBJ2-4; D assignment may be TRBD1 or TRBD2 (5 bases each). CDR1 and CDR2 from the germline V gene are SGHRS and YFSETQ. The germline V and J ends were trimmed by 4 bases and 0 bases, with 14 bases remaining between them. The CDR3 has 16 amino acids. CDR3 amino acids: CASSPGTTLAKNIQYF. The CDR3 DNA sequence: TGCGCCAGCAGCCCCGGGACGACATTAGCCAAAAACATTCAGTACTTC.

This clonotype was detected only once. The chain employs TRBV27 and TRBJ2-2; D is perhaps TRBD2 (5 bases). Trimming removed 5 bases at V and 7 bases at J, with 11 bases between. This CDR3 has 13 residues. Germline assignment: CDR1 MNHEY and CDR2 SMNVEV (reference sequence). CDR3 bases: TGTGCCAGCAGTCCGGGGAATTACGGGGAGCTGTTTTTT. Amino acids: CASSPGNYGELFF.

This rearrangement joins TRBV6-5 to TRBJ1-6, with 8 positions matching TRBD1. Germline V lookup: CDR1 MNHEY, CDR2 SVGAGI. There are 13 residues in the CDR3. V was clipped by 2 bases and J by 9 bases; unmatched bases: 0. The CDR3 loop reads CASSYQGASPLHF. For the CDR3, the DNA is TGTGCCAGCAGTTACCAGGGGGCTTCACCCCTCCACTTT.

The rearrangement joins TRBV29-1 to TRBJ2-4, with D unclear. The V gene's germline CDR1 is SQVTM and CDR2 ANQGSEA. The CDR3 covers 12 residues. Between the trimmed V and J ends, which lost 4 bases and 0 bases, there was a span of 4 bases. The CDR3: CSVAEAKNIQYF. In DNA, the CDR3 is TGCAGCGTTGCTGAAGCCAAAAACATTCAGTACTTC.

In its sample, this clonotype was seen a few times. This chain links TRBV11-2 with TRBJ2-3; no clear D. The germline V gene has CDR1 SGHAT and CDR2 FQNNGV. There are 14 residues in the CDR3. The ends were cut back, 0 bases at V and 0 bases at J, with 4 bases in the middle. For the CDR3, the DNA is TGTGCCAGCAGCTTAGAACCTAGCACAGATACGCAGTATTTT. It specifies CASSLEPSTDTQYF.

The V and J genes are TRBV20-1 and TRBJ1-2; TRBD1 agrees at 9 bases. J lost 4 bases, V lost 6 bases, and 6 bases had no gene match. The CDR3 sequence is 13 residues long. Per germline, CDR1 DFQATT and CDR2 SNEGSKA (reference sequence). For the CDR3, the DNA is TGCAGTGCGCCGACAGGGGGGAGCTATGGCTACACCTTC. Amino acids: CSAPTGGSYGYTF.

This clonotype was counted a few times. The chain joins TRBV12-3 or TRBV12-4 to TRBJ2-1, with D possibly matching TRBD2 (6 bases). The end of the DNA aligns better with TRBJ2-7, so the J call may be wrong. The CDR3 runs to 15 residues. The CDR3 bases are TGTGCCAGCAGTTTACAGCGGGCCGCGGGGAATGAGCAGTACTTC. It codes for CASSLQRAAGNEQYF.

This sequence joins TRBV7-8 and TRBJ1-1, with 8 bases aligning to TRBD1. V lost 5 bases, J lost 1 base, and 6 bases stayed unmatched. The germline V gene has CDR1 SGHVS and CDR2 FQNEAQ. This CDR3 has 15 amino acids. The CDR3 nucleotides read TGTGCCAGCAGCCCCCGGACAGGGACGAACACTGAAGCTTTCTTT. Amino acid sequence: CASSPRTGTNTEAFF. Full variable domain (rest looked up from reference TRBV7-8 and TRBJ1-1): GAGVSQSPRYKVAKRGQDVALRCDPISGHVSLFWYQQALGQGPEFLTYFQNEAQLDKSGLPSDRFFAERPEGSVSTLKIQRTQQEDSAVYLCASSPRTGTNTEAFFGQGTRLTVV.

V gene TRBV29-1 combines with J gene TRBJ1-2; 7 bases match TRBD1. CDR1 SQVTM and CDR2 ANQGSEA come from the germline V gene. The CDR3 extends over 12 amino acids. The V and J ends lost 7 bases and 7 bases, in that order; junction bases with no gene match: 9. Here the CDR3 reads CSEKQGLGGYTF. CDR3 coding DNA: TGCAGCGAAAAACAGGGGTTGGGTGGCTACACCTTC.

The chain uses TRBV9 and TRBJ2-7; D ambiguous. This CDR3 is built from 15 residues. CDR1 SGDLS and CDR2 YYNGEE come from the germline V gene. The V end lost 2 bases, the J end lost 4 bases, and 16 bases lay between the germline ends. CDR3 in amino acids: CASSVLDGSRYEQYF. As DNA, the CDR3 is TGTGCCAGCAGCGTTCTAGACGGATCTCGGTACGAGCAGTACTTC.

The chain recombines TRBV30 with TRBJ2-5; D unresolved. Germline CDR1 GTSNPN, CDR2 SVGIG (reference sequence). The CDR3 has 16 amino acids. Trimming shortened V by 0 bases and J by 5 bases, and 19 bases separated the two germline ends. CDR3 sequence reads: CAWSVRTLTPGETQYF. The CDR3 nucleotides are TGTGCCTGGAGTGTACGAACACTCACCCCCGGTGAGACCCAGTACTTC.

This clonotype was found once. The rearrangement links TRBV27 to TRBJ2-7; no clear D gene. V was cut by 7 bases and J by 0 bases, with 7 bases left in between. Germline CDR1 reads MNHEY; CDR2 reads SMNVEV (reference sequence). This CDR3 spans 12 amino acids. CDR3 DNA sequence: TGTGCCAGCAAGGGCAACTCCTACGAGCAGTACTTC. Translation gives CASKGNSYEQYF.

The genes are TRBV20-1 and TRBJ1-2; D not resolved. There are 12 residues in the CDR3. Trimming took 6 bases from V and 1 from J, leaving 9 bases between them. CDR1 is DFQATT and CDR2 is SNEGSKA in the germline V gene (reference sequence). The CDR3, as DNA: TGCAGTGCCGAGAGGGTTAACTATGGCTACACCTTC. This sequence encodes CSAERVNYGYTF.

This clonotype was recorded once. This chain links TRBV5-6 with TRBJ2-3; 10 positions agree with TRBD1. Germline loops: CDR1 SGHDT, CDR2 YYEEEE. CDR3 length: 15 residues. Unmatched junction bases numbered 4, after V lost 3 bases and J lost 3 bases. DNA for the CDR3: TGTGCCAGCAGCTACGGGACAGGGGCAACAGATACGCAGTATTTT. Encoded protein: CASSYGTGATDTQYF.

V is TRBV28 and J is TRBJ2-5, with a tentative D call TRBD1 (5 bases). Per the germline V gene, CDR1 is MDHEN and CDR2 is SYDVKM. V was clipped by 8 bases and J by 0 bases, with 10 bases between them. CDR3 length: 13 amino acids. CDR3 nucleotide sequence: TGTGCCAGCGAGACAGCTAACCAAGAGACCCAGTACTTC. Its protein product is CASETANQETQYF.

The chain uses TRBV30 and TRBJ2-5; D perhaps matches TRBD2 (6 bases). Trimming left V 6 bases short and J 3 bases short, with 11 bases between. The germline CDR1 and CDR2 sequences are GTSNPN and SVGIG (reference sequence). The CDR3 sequence is 12 residues long. CDR3 protein: CACSGRKETQYF. In nucleotides, the CDR3 is TGTGCCTGTTCAGGGAGGAAAGAGACCCAGTACTTC.

The V call is TRBV30, the J call TRBJ1-5; D is uncertain. CDR1 GTSNPN and CDR2 SVGIG come from the germline V gene (reference sequence). The CDR3 is 15 amino acids. Trimming stripped 0 bases from V and 4 bases from J, with 13 bases between. The DNA for the CDR3 is TGTGCCTGGAGTGTACGGACGGGAATTAATCAGCCCCAGCATTTT. Translating it yields CAWSVRTGINQPQHF.

This rearrangement joins TRBV30 to TRBJ2-3; TRBD2 is a possible D gene (7 bases). Trimming cost V 7 bases and J 4 bases, with 15 bases left between them. The V gene's germline CDR1 is GTSNPN and CDR2 SVGIG (reference sequence). The CDR3 has 13 residues. Written as DNA, the CDR3 is TGTGCCTTCGAGGGGGAGGGCCCAGATACGCAGTATTTT. Translation gives CAFEGEGPDTQYF.

V gene TRBV7-2 combines with J gene TRBJ1-1, with D perhaps matching TRBD1 (6 bases). Trimming took 3 bases from V and 12 from J, leaving 17 bases between them. Germline loops: CDR1 SGHTA, CDR2 FQGNSA. CDR3 length: 13 residues. CDR3 sequence: CASSLKRGRGTFF. CDR3 in DNA: TGTGCCAGCAGCTTGAAGCGGGGGCGCGGAACTTTCTTT.

J is TRBJ1-2 and V is TRBV29-1, with unresolved D. The CDR3 covers 13 residues. Germline V gene sequence: CDR1 SQVTM, CDR2 ANQGSEA. V dropped 3 bases and J dropped 4 bases, with 12 bases sitting between them. This CDR3 is CSVDPDEGYGYTF. The CDR3 DNA sequence: TGCAGCGTTGATCCGGACGAGGGCTATGGCTACACCTTC.

This chain uses TRBV20-1 with TRBJ2-7; 9 bases are shared with TRBD2. This CDR3 is built from 16 residues. Germline V gives CDR1 DFQATT, CDR2 SNEGSKA (reference sequence). J lost 4 bases, V lost 4 bases, and 14 bases had no gene match. CDR3 loop: CSATTSITSGSYEQYF. The DNA for the CDR3 is TGCAGTGCTACTACTAGCATCACTAGCGGGTCATACGAGCAGTACTTC.

The V gene is TRBV29-1, the J gene TRBJ2-1; tentative D call: TRBD2 (6 bases). This CDR3 has 14 amino acids. The germline V gene has CDR1 SQVTM and CDR2 ANQGSEA. V was clipped by 3 bases and J by 0 bases, with 9 bases between them. CDR3 region: CSVEVGGSYNEQFF. The CDR3 region has the DNA TGCAGCGTTGAGGTCGGGGGCTCCTACAATGAGCAGTTCTTC.

The V gene is TRBV5-4, the J gene TRBJ2-7; 10 nucleotides align to TRBD1. Germline V gene lookup returns CDR1 SGHNT and CDR2 YYREEE (reference sequence). V trimming: 4 bases; J trimming: 2 bases; junction bases outside the gene matches: 6. CDR3 length: 15 amino acids. The CDR3 loop reads CASSPGQGKPYEQYF. The DNA of the CDR3 is TGTGCCAGCAGCCCGGGACAGGGGAAACCCTACGAGCAGTACTTC.